This TCR beta chain was observed in a study of graft-versus-host responses after intestinal transplantation. The V and J ends lost 4 bases and 7 bases respectively, with 5 bases between them. The CDR3 has 11 residues. Germline values: CDR1 SGHNT, CDR2 YENEEA. The assay was immunoSEQ multiplex PCR, and TCRdb's table has in-frame clones only and misses some. The repertoire consists of 37,000 or so clones, with 91% occurring once and the leading ten covering 2% to 3%. The TCR originated in a human patient who received an intestinal transplant, so some T cells may come from the graft donor. The material was PBMCs, obtained approximately 310 days after intestinal transplant. This chain links TRBV11-3 with TRBJ2-1, with unresolved D. CDR3: CASSSRNEQFF. Written as DNA, the CDR3 is TGTGCCAGCAGCTCCCGGAATGAGCAGTTCTTC.